Shown below are 29 T cell receptor beta chains from a single sample sequenced in a study of T cell responses to AZD1222 COVID-19 vaccine. The repertoire was sequenced with immunoSEQ multiplex PCR; TCRdb's copy has only in-frame clones and lacks some. The sample has roughly 200,000 clones; roughly nine tenths are singletons. This specimen consisted of peripheral blood, obtained 28 days after the second AZD1222 dose. All receptors come from an adult who received the AZD1222 COVID-19 vaccine.

This clone was observed a single time. The rearrangement uses TRBV29-1 and TRBJ2-3, with a possible D match to TRBD2 (5 bases). This CDR3 has 14 amino acids. Germline values: CDR1 SQVTM, CDR2 ANQGSEA. With 4 bases removed from V and 1 base from J, the gap between germline ends came to 12 bases. CDR3 DNA sequence: TGCAGCGTTGCCCCCGGGATGGGCACAGATACGCAGTATTTT. Translating gives CSVAPGMGTDTQYF.

CDR3: CASSSTGGYEQYF. CDR3 coding DNA: TGTGCCAGCAGCTCGACAGGGGGCTACGAGCAGTACTTC. The chain joins TRBV5-4 to TRBJ2-7, with TRBD1 matching over 9 bases. V shed 3 bases, J shed 3 bases, and the junction held 1 base outside the gene matches. The CDR3 is 13 amino acids. Germline V gene sequence: CDR1 SGHNT, CDR2 YYREEE (reference sequence).

The chain has TRBV19 and TRBJ1-1; D possibly corresponds to TRBD1 (5 bases). Deletions cut 3 bases from V and 4 bases from J, with 12 bases between. CDR3 length: 14 residues. Germline V gene lookup returns CDR1 LNHDA and CDR2 SQIVND (reference sequence). The CDR3 sequence: CASSIQGLSTEAFF. In DNA, the CDR3 is TGTGCCAGTAGTATCCAGGGTCTGAGCACTGAAGCTTTCTTT. The full variable domain, in which reference TRBV19 and TRBJ1-1 provide the parts outside the CDR3, is DGGITQSPKYLFRKEGQNVTLSCEQNLNHDAMYWYRQDPGQGLRLIYYSQIVNDFQKGDIAEGYSVSREKKESFPLTVTSAQKNPTAFYLCASSIQGLSTEAFFGQGTRLTVV.

The chain employs TRBV6-5 and TRBJ2-5; D is uncertain. V lost 3 bases to trimming and J lost 5 bases, with 7 bases between them. The CDR3 covers 12 residues. From germline, CDR1 is MNHEY and CDR2 SVGAGI. CDR3 nucleotide sequence: TGTGCCAGCAGTTATTGGAGCGAGACCCAGTACTTC. Translated, it gives CASSYWSETQYF.

The chain has TRBV12-3 or TRBV12-4 and TRBJ2-5, with 7 bases fitting TRBD1. V lost 5 bases to trimming and J lost 7 bases; unmatched junction nucleotides: 7. This CDR3 has 13 residues. The CDR3 is CASSHTGEGTQYF. The CDR3 nucleotides read TGTGCCAGCAGTCATACAGGGGAAGGGACCCAGTACTTC.

The chain employs TRBV4-1 and TRBJ2-7, with D possibly TRBD2 on 5 matching bases. Trimming shortened V by 1 base and J by 2 bases, and 15 bases separated the two germline ends. In germline, CDR1 is MGHRA, CDR2 YSYEKL. The CDR3 extends over 16 amino acids. The CDR3 DNA reads TGCGCCAGCAGCCAAGTCCCCGGGGTAACCCCCTACGAGCAGTACTTC. Protein sequence: CASSQVPGVTPYEQYF.

The J gene is TRBJ2-6, the V gene TRBV19; no definite D call. Trimming shortened V by 9 bases and J by 0 bases, and 12 bases separated the two germline ends. Germline lookup yields CDR1 LNHDA and CDR2 SQIVND (reference sequence). The CDR3 loop spans 15 amino acids. The CDR3 loop is CASRTSSSGANVLTF. CDR3 nucleotides: TGTGCCAGCCGGACGTCCTCCTCTGGGGCCAACGTCCTGACTTTC.

The J gene is TRBJ1-5, the V gene TRBV3-1 (or the pseudogene TRBV3-2); TRBD1 might be the D (5 bases). The CDR3 extends over 15 amino acids. V dropped 1 base and J dropped 3 bases, with 10 bases sitting between them. The V gene's germline CDR1 is LGHDT and CDR2 YNNKEL (reference sequence). The CDR3 DNA sequence: TGTGCCAGCAGCCAAGGGGGGGGGAACAATCAGCCCCAGCATTTT. It is translated as CASSQGGGNNQPQHF.

This clone was detected only once. The genes are TRBV6-5 and TRBJ2-7, with 10 bases lining up with TRBD1. This CDR3 comprises 13 residues. After removal of 8 bases from V and 6 bases from J, the junction contained 7 bases not matched to a gene. The germline V gene encodes CDR1 MNHEY and CDR2 SVGAGI. CDR3 loop: CASQDRGDGEQYF. In DNA, the CDR3 is TGTGCCAGCCAGGACAGGGGGGATGGCGAGCAGTACTTC.

The rearrangement links TRBV3-1 (or the pseudogene TRBV3-2) to TRBJ1-6; TRBD1 is a possible D gene (5 bases). This CDR3 has 17 residues. The V end lost 0 bases, the J end lost 3 bases, and 12 bases lay between the germline ends. Germline V lookup: CDR1 LGHDT, CDR2 YNNKEL (reference sequence). CDR3 sequence: CASSQDQTVGYNSPLHF. The DNA for the CDR3 is TGTGCCAGCAGCCAAGATCAGACAGTAGGCTATAATTCACCCCTCCACTTT.

In its sample, this clone was seen once. V usage is TRBV7-6 and J usage is TRBJ1-2, with D unclear. The CDR3 has 17 residues. The V gene lost 2 bases and the J gene lost 4 bases, with 20 bases spanning the gap. Germline CDR1 and CDR2: SGHVS and FNYEAQ. CDR3 coding DNA: TGTGCCAGCAGCTTAACGTACCCGCCATCTGGAATCTATGGCTACACCTTC. Translation gives CASSLTYPPSGIYGYTF. The complete variable domain, with remaining parts taken from reference TRBV7-6 and TRBJ1-2, reads GAGVSQSPRYKVTKRGQDVALRCDPISGHVSLYWYRQALGQGPEFLTYFNYEAQQDKSGLPNDRFSAERPEGSISTLTIQRTEQRDSAMYRCASSLTYPPSGIYGYTFGSGTRLTVV.

The chain combines TRBV29-1 with TRBJ1-2; 7 bases align to TRBD1. This CDR3 comprises 14 residues. Germline V gene lookup returns CDR1 SQVTM and CDR2 ANQGSEA. Trimming took 7 bases from V and 8 from J; bases not matched to a gene: 16. CDR3 DNA sequence: TGCAGCGCTTTGGGACAGTCAGGGCAGCAGGGCTACACCTTC. Encoded protein: CSALGQSGQQGYTF.

V and J are TRBV27 and TRBJ1-2; 10 nucleotides agree with TRBD1. Unmatched junction bases numbered 7, after V lost 5 bases and J lost 4 bases. This CDR3 spans 15 amino acids. Germline V gene sequence: CDR1 MNHEY, CDR2 SMNVEV (reference sequence). The CDR3: CASSDRQGAGYGYTF. The DNA of the CDR3 is TGTGCCAGCAGTGACCGACAGGGGGCGGGCTATGGCTACACCTTC.

The chain couples TRBV9 to TRBJ2-1, with D tentatively TRBD2 (6 bases). V was shortened by 0 bases and J by 6 bases, with 13 bases between the two germline ends. From germline, CDR1 is SGDLS and CDR2 YYNGEE. The CDR3 has 15 amino acids. DNA for the CDR3: TGTGCCAGCAGCGTAGGCCCGGGAGTAAGCAATGAGCAGTTCTTC. This encodes CASSVGPGVSNEQFF.

This chain joins TRBV28 and TRBJ2-7; no reliable D call. Per germline, CDR1 MDHEN and CDR2 SYDVKM. The length of the CDR3 is 14 residues. The V end lost 6 bases, the J end lost 3 bases, and 15 bases lay between the germline ends. This CDR3 reads CASSPIGRNYEQYF. CDR3 nucleotide sequence: TGTGCCAGCAGCCCAATCGGACGGAACTACGAGCAGTACTTC.

The chain is built from TRBV6-4 and TRBJ1-6; the match to TRBD1 covers 9 bases. The CDR3 consists of 21 residues. The trim removed 2 bases at V and 0 bases at J, leaving 14 bases unmatched. Per germline, CDR1 MRHNA and CDR2 SNTAGT. The CDR3 loop is CASSDPSGQGTFSSYNSPLHF. The CDR3 DNA follows: TGTGCCAGCAGTGACCCCAGCGGACAGGGGACCTTTAGCTCCTATAATTCACCCCTCCACTTT.

This clone turned up a few times. The gene calls are TRBV18 and TRBJ1-1; D is possibly TRBD1 (5 bases). This CDR3 is built from 12 residues. Germline-derived CDR1 and CDR2 are KGHSH and LQKENI. The V gene lost 6 bases and the J gene lost 3 bases, with 8 bases spanning the gap. CDR3 amino acids: CASSPGYTEAFF. CDR3 coding DNA: TGTGCCAGCTCCCCAGGGTACACTGAAGCTTTCTTT. Using reference TRBV18 and TRBJ1-1 for the parts outside the CDR3, the full variable domain is NAGVMQNPRHLVRRRGQEARLRCSPMKGHSHVYWYRQLPEEGLKFMVYLQKENIIDESGMPKERFSAEFPKEGPSILRIQQVVRGDSAAYFCASSPGYTEAFFGQGTRLTVV.

V gene TRBV2 combines with J gene TRBJ1-4; D is ambiguous. The CDR3 sequence is 16 residues long. The V and J ends lost 6 bases and 0 bases respectively, with 14 bases between them. The V gene's germline CDR1 is SNHLY and CDR2 FYNNEI. The CDR3 sequence: CASRRRAQTTNEKLFF. The CDR3 DNA reads as TGTGCCAGCAGAAGACGGGCTCAGACAACTAATGAAAAACTGTTTTTT. The variable domain in full, completed from reference TRBV2 and TRBJ1-4, reads EPEVTQTPSHQVTQMGQEVILRCVPISNHLYFYWYRQILGQKVEFLVSFYNNEISEKSEIFDDQFSVERPDGSNFTLKIRSTKLEDSAMYFCASRRRAQTTNEKLFFGSGTQLSVL.

CDR3 DNA sequence: TGTGCCAGCACTCCTAGAGGGGTGAACACTGAAGCTTTCTTT. This encodes CASTPRGVNTEAFF. V is TRBV5-4 and J is TRBJ1-1, with a tentative D call TRBD1 (5 bases). Trimming pared 6 bases from V and 0 bases from J, leaving 12 bases between. The germline CDR1 and CDR2 sequences are SGHNT and YYREEE (reference sequence). This CDR3 has 14 amino acids.

J is TRBJ1-1 and V is TRBV27; D is ambiguous. The V and J ends lost 3 bases and 4 bases respectively, with 3 bases between them. CDR1 and CDR2 from the germline V gene are MNHEY and SMNVEV (reference sequence). This CDR3 has 11 amino acids. The DNA of the CDR3 is TGTGCCAGCAGTTTTGGCACTGAAGCTTTCTTT. Its translation is CASSFGTEAFF.

This clone appeared once. The genes are TRBV2 and TRBJ1-6, with no clear D. Germline V gives CDR1 SNHLY, CDR2 FYNNEI. The V end lost 5 bases, the J end lost 1 base, and 6 bases lay between the germline ends. The CDR3 runs to 14 residues. The CDR3 sequence is CASSRRSYNSPLHF. In DNA form, the CDR3 reads TGTGCCAGCAGTAGACGGTCCTATAATTCACCCCTCCACTTT.

This chain links TRBV11-3 with TRBJ2-1, with D tentatively TRBD2 (5 bases). CDR1 SGHNT and CDR2 YENEEA come from the germline V gene. CDR3 length: 11 residues. The V gene lost 8 bases and the J gene lost 7 bases, with 9 bases spanning the gap. The CDR3 protein is CASRGANEQFF. For the CDR3, the DNA is TGTGCCAGCCGGGGAGCTAATGAGCAGTTCTTC.

The chain links TRBV18 to TRBJ2-1; TRBD1 matches 9 bases. Germline CDR1 is KGHSH and CDR2 is LQKENI. The CDR3 sequence is 15 residues long. J was trimmed by 7 bases and V by 1 base; bases with no gene match: 5. CDR3 in DNA: TGTGCCAGCTCACCACAGGACAGGGGAGGAAATGAGCAGTTCTTC. Amino acid sequence: CASSPQDRGGNEQFF.

The genes are TRBV11-2 and TRBJ2-1; 8 bases line up with TRBD2. V gave up 4 bases and J gave up 9 bases; unmatched junction bases: 14. This CDR3 is built from 16 residues. CDR1 SGHAT and CDR2 FQNNGV come from the germline V gene. The CDR3 is CASSSAGTRGIVEQFF. As DNA, the CDR3 is TGTGCCAGCAGCTCAGCCGGGACTAGGGGTATAGTTGAGCAGTTCTTC.

The chain uses TRBV9 and TRBJ2-3, with D unresolved. The CDR3 spans 13 residues. Between the trimmed V and J ends, which lost 0 bases and 2 bases, there was a span of 4 bases. CDR1 and CDR2 (germline): SGDLS, YYNGEE. The CDR3 bases are TGTGCCAGCAGCGTAGTGTCCACAGATACGCAGTATTTT. This sequence encodes CASSVVSTDTQYF.

This chain joins TRBV18 and TRBJ2-2; weak D call: TRBD1 (5 bases). The CDR3 consists of 17 residues. CDR1 and CDR2 from the germline V gene are KGHSH and LQKENI. Trimming shortened V by 2 bases and J by 4 bases, and 17 bases separated the two germline ends. The CDR3 here is CASSPNNTGRLTGELFF. The DNA of the CDR3 is TGTGCCAGCTCACCAAATAATACAGGCCGTCTCACCGGGGAGCTGTTTTTT.

This rearrangement joins TRBV5-4 to TRBJ2-2; D gene unclear. The CDR3 runs 15 residues. Germline values: CDR1 SGHNT, CDR2 YYREEE (reference sequence). V lost 0 bases, J lost 0 bases, and 6 bases lay in between. Here the CDR3 DNA reads TGTGCCAGCAGCTTGGAAGGTCCGAACACCGGGGAGCTGTTTTTT. As protein: CASSLEGPNTGELFF.

The chain has TRBV9 and TRBJ1-4; 7 bases are shared with TRBD1. CDR3 size: 15 residues. V lost 0 bases to trimming and J lost 5 bases; unmatched junction nucleotides: 4. The germline CDR1 and CDR2 sequences are SGDLS and YYNGEE. Here the CDR3 reads CASSVDGTDNEKLFF. The CDR3 DNA sequence: TGTGCCAGCAGCGTAGATGGGACAGACAATGAAAAACTGTTTTTT.

The V call is TRBV5-6, the J call TRBJ2-3, with 8 bases lining up with TRBD1. CDR1 SGHDT and CDR2 YYEEEE come from the germline V gene. The CDR3 covers 14 residues. V shed 0 bases and J 5 bases; nucleotides not matched to a gene: 2. The CDR3 here is CASSLEQGGDTQYF. The CDR3 DNA reads as TGTGCCAGCAGCTTGGAACAGGGGGGAGATACGCAGTATTTT.